This is a list of T cell receptor beta chains from one sample in a study of CD8+CD57+ T cells in acquired aplastic anemia. TCRdb re-called the reads through MiXCR, storing one row per CDR3 protein. The sample has under 250,000 distinct CDR3 sequences; roughly 33% are singletons. The material sequenced was sorted CD4+, CD8+, or CD8+CD57+ T cells (not recorded which) from PBMCs. The receptors were sampled from a human donor in good health, serving as a control. CDR3s include the opening cysteine and the closing phenylalanine or tryptophan. A D gene is named only where the DNA matches it firmly. Size is omitted from some rows. Given values are once, few, many or a class for expanded clones.

j_gene	v_gene	d_gene	abundance	CDR3aa	CDR3nt
TRBJ1-6	TRBV6-1	.	.	CASSELIKNSPLHF	TGTGCCAGCAGTGAGTTGATCAAGAATTCACCCCTCCACTTT
TRBJ2-3	TRBV11-1	TRBD2	few	CASSVEWTSVYTGADTQYF	TGTGCCAGCAGCGTCGAATGGACTAGCGTTTACACGGGCGCAGATACGCAGTATTTT
TRBJ1-2	TRBV24-1	TRBD1	many	CASSDTDREGPGGYTF	TGTGCCTCCAGTGACACAGACAGGGAGGGCCCAGGAGGCTACACCTTC
TRBJ1-5	TRBV2	.	many	CASRDTSNQPQHF	TGTGCCAGCAGGGACACCAGCAATCAGCCCCAGCATTTT
TRBJ2-5	TRBV4-3	.	.	CASSQEKIRTQEGTQYF	TGCGCCAGCAGCCAAGAGAAGATCAGGACCCAAGAGGGGACCCAGTACTTC
TRBJ1-5	TRBV13	.	many	CASSSLGQPQHF	TGTGCCAGCAGTAGTCTCGGTCAGCCCCAGCATTTT
TRBJ1-2	TRBV6-1	.	many	CASSMSNYGYTF	TGTGCCAGCAGTATGTCTAACTATGGCTACACCTTC
TRBJ2-5	TRBV10-3	TRBD1	.	CASSQNRGIQQTQYF	TGTGCCAGCAGTCAAAACAGGGGAATCCAACAGACCCAGTACTTC
TRBJ1-1	TRBV29-1	TRBD1	.	CSVPGQGITEAFF	TGCAGCGTTCCCGGACAGGGAATAACTGAAGCTTTCTTT
TRBJ1-1	TRBV11-1	.	few	CASSLAGGRDTEAFF	TGTGCCAGCAGCTTAGCAGGGGGTCGGGACACTGAAGCTTTCTTT
TRBJ1-2	TRBV5-5	TRBD1	many	CASRTERTGGVYGYTF	TGTGCCAGCAGGACCGAACGGACAGGGGGAGTTTATGGCTACACCTTC
TRBJ1-2	TRBV15	.	few	CATSRELGGLLYGYTF	TGTGCCACCAGTAGAGAACTCGGGGGTTTGCTCTATGGCTACACCTTC
TRBJ1-1	TRBV3-1	TRBD1	once	CASSQAGTGSEAFF	TGTGCCAGCAGCCAAGCAGGGACAGGGTCTGAAGCTTTCTTT
TRBJ1-3	TRBV3-1	.	few	CASSQDPGDTIYF	TGTGCCAGCAGCCAAGACCCTGGGGACACCATATATTTT
TRBJ1-2	TRBV4-1	.	many	CASSLADRNYGYTF	TGCGCCAGCAGCTTAGCGGACAGAAACTATGGCTACACCTTC
TRBJ2-1	TRBV5-6	.	.	CASSLAVAEQFF	TGTGCCAGCAGCTTGGCCGTGGCTGAGCAGTTCTTC
TRBJ1-5	TRBV20-1	.	many	CSASADSNQPQHF	TGCAGTGCTAGTGCTGATAGCAATCAGCCCCAGCATTTT
TRBJ2-4	TRBV2	.	many	CASRETVANIQYF	TGTGCCAGCAGGGAGACAGTCGCAAACATTCAGTACTTC
TRBJ2-1	TRBV3-1	.	few	CASSIRGGNEQFF	TGTGCCAGCAGTATAAGGGGGGGTAATGAGCAGTTCTTC
TRBJ2-3	TRBV12-3/TRBV12-4	.	few	CASSFGRANTQYF	TGTGCCAGCAGTTTTGGTCGGGCAAATACGCAGTATTTT
TRBJ1-4	TRBV5-1	TRBD1	.	CASSHGTGRGVSEKLFF	TGCGCCAGCAGCCACGGGACAGGGCGAGGGGTTAGTGAAAAACTGTTTTTT
TRBJ1-2	TRBV6-5	.	many	CASSYPRAERDGYTF	TGTGCCAGCAGTTACCCCAGGGCAGAACGGGATGGCTACACCTTC
TRBJ2-3	TRBV7-3	.	.	CASSSFPQDTQYF	TGTGCCAGCAGCTCGTTCCCACAAGATACGCAGTATTTT